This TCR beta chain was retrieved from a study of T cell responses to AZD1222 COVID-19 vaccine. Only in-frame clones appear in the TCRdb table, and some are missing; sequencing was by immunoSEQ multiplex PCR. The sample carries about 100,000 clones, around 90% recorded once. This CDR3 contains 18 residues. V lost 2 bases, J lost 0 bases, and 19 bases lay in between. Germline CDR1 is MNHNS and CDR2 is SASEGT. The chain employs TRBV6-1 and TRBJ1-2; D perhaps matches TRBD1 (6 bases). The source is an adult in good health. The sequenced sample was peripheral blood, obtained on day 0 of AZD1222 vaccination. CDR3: CASSETWDINKANYGYTF. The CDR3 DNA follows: TGTGCCAGCAGTGAAACATGGGACATCAACAAAGCTAACTATGGCTACACCTTC.